This record covers a single TCR beta chain. The CDR3 runs to 18 residues. Germline CDR1 reads MDHEN; CDR2 reads SYDVKM. The V and J ends lost 0 bases and 0 bases, in that order; junction bases with no gene match: 7. This specimen comes from a study of tissue T cells after allogeneic stem cell transplantation. The wider study: Graft-versus-host disease patients received grafts, four unmodified and three CD34-selected to deplete T cells. Every graft-versus-host disease patient had gastrointestinal disease and got several lines of graft-versus-host disease therapy. Before transplant, recipient-origin PBMCs were collected in several GVHD patients.

Measured with immunoSEQ multiplex PCR; TCRdb has only the in-frame clones, and not every one. The data contain roughly 42,000 clones, 80% to 95% of them seen just once; the ten biggest clones take up under 4%. The genes are TRBV28 and TRBJ1-4; 7 bases align to TRBD1. The source was blood, collected before transplantation. The sequence was obtained from a woman aged 35 to 70 who later had graft-versus-host disease after an allogeneic stem cell transplant. The chain's CDR3 is CASSLWTGRRATNEKLFF. The CDR3 DNA reads TGTGCCAGCAGTTTATGGACAGGGAGAAGGGCAACTAATGAAAAACTGTTTTTT. The complete variable domain, with remaining parts taken from reference TRBV28 and TRBJ1-4, reads DVKVTQSSRYLVKRTGEKVFLECVQDMDHENMFWYRQDPGLGLRLIYFSYDVKMKEKGDIPEGYSVSREKKERFSLILESASTNQTSMYLCASSLWTGRRATNEKLFFGSGTQLSVL.